Listed here are 4 T cell receptor beta chains from one sample, sequenced in a study of response to subunit inactivated influenza vaccine. TCRdb called the RT-PCR reads again in MiXCR, with one record for every CDR3 protein. Seen here are hundreds of thousands of distinct CDR3 sequences, roughly 14% observed once, and the top ten hold approximately 10%. The specimen was PBMCs from blood, collected approximately 13 days after vaccination. These receptor sequences come from a man between 50 and 59 years old who received an inactivated influenza vaccine.

This clonotype was seen a handful of times. The chain combines TRBV6-5 with TRBJ2-3; 8 bases are shared with TRBD1. Trimming took 1 base from V and 5 from J; bases not matched to a gene: 2. From germline, CDR1 is MNHEY and CDR2 SVGAGI. This CDR3 region has 14 residues. CDR3 amino acids: CASSYYDRGDTQYF. For the CDR3, the DNA is TGTGCCAGCAGTTACTACGACAGGGGAGATACGCAGTATTTT.

This clonotype occurred many times. V is TRBV29-1 and J is TRBJ2-2; 7 bases line up with TRBD1. CDR3 size: 16 residues. Germline V CDR1 and CDR2: SQVTM, ANQGSEA. The junction had 6 bases not matched to a gene; V was cut back by 0 bases and J by 2 bases. The CDR3 region is CSVEDRRTGNTGELFF. CDR3 DNA sequence: TGCAGCGTTGAAGATCGCAGGACAGGAAACACCGGGGAGCTGTTTTTT.

This clonotype was observed at least ten times. The genes are TRBV12-3 or TRBV12-4 and TRBJ2-3; a possible D gene is TRBD2 (6 bases). The CDR3 runs to 15 residues. Trimming left V 6 bases short and J 2 bases short, with 15 bases between. The CDR3, as DNA: TGTGCCAGCAGGATAGGCGGGGTCATCACAGATACGCAGTATTTT. Its translation is CASRIGGVITDTQYF.

The table lists this clonotype with a few counts. The V call is TRBV5-1, the J call TRBJ2-7, with 7 bases identical to TRBD1. Per the germline V gene, CDR1 is SGHRS and CDR2 is YFSETQ. Trimming removed 4 bases from V and 2 bases from J; junction bases left unmatched: 9. CDR3 size: 15 residues. CDR3 in amino acids: CASSPMPGTAYEQYF. The CDR3 DNA reads as TGCGCCAGCAGCCCGATGCCCGGGACAGCCTACGAGCAGTACTTC.